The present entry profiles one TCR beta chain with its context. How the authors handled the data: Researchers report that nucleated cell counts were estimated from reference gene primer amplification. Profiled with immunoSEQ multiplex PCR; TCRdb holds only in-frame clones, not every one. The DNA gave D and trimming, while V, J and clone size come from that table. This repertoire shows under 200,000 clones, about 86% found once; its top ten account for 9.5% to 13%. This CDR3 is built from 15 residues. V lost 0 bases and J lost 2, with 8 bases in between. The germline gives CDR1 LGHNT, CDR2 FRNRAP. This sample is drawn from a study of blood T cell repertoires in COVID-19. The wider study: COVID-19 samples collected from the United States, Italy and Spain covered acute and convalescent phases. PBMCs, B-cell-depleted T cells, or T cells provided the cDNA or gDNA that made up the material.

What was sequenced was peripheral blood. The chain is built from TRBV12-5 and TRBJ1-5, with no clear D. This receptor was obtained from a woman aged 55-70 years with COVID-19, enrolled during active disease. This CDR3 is CASGLVQGGNQPQHF. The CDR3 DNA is TGTGCTAGTGGTTTGGTACAAGGAGGCAATCAGCCCCAGCATTTT.